Following are 2 T cell receptor beta chains from one sample sequenced in a study of preoperative IRX-2 immunotherapy in early breast cancer. Treatment described: preoperative locoregional IRX-2 cytokine immunotherapy. Assay: immunoSEQ multiplex PCR; the TCRdb copy retains only in-frame clones and omits some. This sample has around 25,000 clones, with 85% to 95% found just once. The sample was tumor tissue, taken after IRX-2 immunotherapy. These TCRs come from a human donor with breast cancer.

This clone was seen a single time. This chain connects TRBV4-3 to TRBJ1-2; TRBD1 is a possible D gene (6 bases). Germline loops: CDR1 LGHNA, CDR2 YSLEER. This CDR3 is built from 16 residues. Deletions cut 1 base from V and 5 bases from J, with 17 bases between. The CDR3: CASSQVALGGGYGYTF. Here the CDR3 DNA reads TGCGCCAGCAGCCAAGTAGCCCTCGGGGGCGGGTATGGCTACACCTTC.

This sequence joins TRBV30 and TRBJ2-3; TRBD2 agrees at 10 bases. J lost 6 bases, V lost 0 bases, and 3 bases had no gene match. The CDR3 is made up of 14 amino acids. Germline loops: CDR1 GTSNPN, CDR2 SVGIG (reference sequence). CDR3 coding DNA: TGTGCCTGGAGTGTTAGCGGGAGGCCCGATACGCAGTATTTT. Residues: CAWSVSGRPDTQYF.